The TCR beta chain under discussion was sequenced for a study of CD8 T cells in ankylosing spondylitis. A note on this clonotype: The antigen is unknown.

The authors made TCR beta libraries by quantitative 5'-RACE with molecular barcodes. TCRdb reprocessed the 5' RACE reads via MiXCR and lists one record per CDR3 protein. The table lists about 510,000 distinct CDR3 sequences, approximately 5.3% of them singletons. Study results and caveats: Disease-linked clones displayed a CD8+ phenotype and appeared relatively rarely in peripheral blood. Reportedly, matched ankylosing spondylitis synovial fluid was significantly enriched for disease-linked clones. Blood of patients with ankylosing spondylitis appeared to be characterized by a TCR beta motif of eight highly homologous variants. Before this, some motif variants had been reported in reactive arthritis synovial fluid and blood.

The ends were cut back, 9 bases at V and 0 bases at J, with 15 bases in the middle. The CDR3 length is 14 residues. Sequencing used blood, either unsorted or a sorted T cell fraction (not recorded which). The chain joins TRBV5-3 to TRBJ1-1; D ambiguous. TRBV5-3 is reported as an ORF; its role is uncertain. The sequence was collected from a male donor with ankylosing spondylitis. The CDR3 protein is CAIGPGLLNTEAFF. The CDR3 DNA reads TGTGCCATCGGCCCCGGGCTCCTGAACACTGAAGCTTTCTTT.